This T cell receptor beta chain was observed in a study of response to subunit inactivated influenza vaccine. Notes on the study in general: After each seasonal influenza vaccination, few new T cells are recruited, the authors suggested.

Germline V gene sequence: CDR1 SGHKS, CDR2 YYEKEE (reference sequence). The CDR3 runs to 15 residues. Each CDR3 protein gets one entry after TCRdb re-called the RT-PCR reads with MiXCR. The sample lists 540,000 or so distinct CDR3 sequences, 13% seen once, with around 13% in the top ten. In the case of this clonotype: The target antigen is unknown. A read error may account for a junction end that differs from germline.

The receptor was isolated from a man in his forties or fifties who received an inactivated influenza vaccine. The chain combines TRBV5-5 with TRBJ2-3; D is unclear. Material: PBMCs from blood, obtained around seven weeks after vaccination. The CDR3 coding sequence is TGTGCCATCAGCTTGATTCAAGGGCGAAGAGATACGCAGTATTTT. Translated: CAISLIQGRRDTQYF.